The 19 T cell receptor beta chains given below trace back to one sample, sequenced in a study of beta chain features in type 1 diabetes. Every isolated RNA sample was fully reverse transcribed, so sequencing captured expressed TCRB transcripts. Method: immunoSEQ multiplex PCR; TCRdb's copy keeps in-frame clones and lacks some. The repertoire holds about 410,000 clones, with about 15% as singletons. The sample taken for sequencing was naive CD4+ T cells from blood. The receptors derive from a man aged 25-45 years in good health.

The chain has TRBV18 and TRBJ2-7; no firm D call. This CDR3 region has 13 residues. The V gene lost 2 bases and the J gene lost 4 bases, with 9 bases spanning the gap. Germline V gene sequence: CDR1 KGHSH, CDR2 LQKENI. The CDR3: CASSPGLGYEQYV. CDR3 coding DNA: TGTGCCAGCTCACCAGGCTTGGGGTACGAGCAGTACGTC.

The rearrangement uses TRBV11-3 and TRBJ2-5; 9 nucleotides agree with TRBD1. The junction had 2 bases not matched to a gene; V was cut back by 1 base and J by 2 bases. The CDR3 has 15 amino acids. Per germline, CDR1 SGHNT and CDR2 YENEEA. The CDR3 DNA reads as TGTGCCAGCAGCTTAGGGGACAGGGAACAAGAGACCCAGTACTTC. It codes for CASSLGDREQETQYF.

This clone was observed a handful of times. The chain links TRBV20-1 to TRBJ2-3; the D is unclear. V was shortened by 0 bases and J by 8 bases, with 6 bases between the two germline ends. There are 11 residues in the CDR3. Germline V lookup: CDR1 DFQATT, CDR2 SNEGSKA (reference sequence). The CDR3 sequence is CSARDRGTQYF. CDR3 sequence (DNA): TGCAGTGCTAGAGATCGCGGTACGCAGTATTTT.

The chain combines TRBV13 with TRBJ2-3; a weak D match, TRBD2 (6 bases). V was shortened by 2 bases and J by 0 bases, with 12 bases between the two germline ends. The CDR3 extends over 16 amino acids. The germline V gene encodes CDR1 PRHDT and CDR2 FYEKMQ (reference sequence). DNA of the CDR3: TGTGCCAGCAGCTTACGGCGGGGAGTTAGCACAGATACGCAGTATTTT. It encodes CASSLRRGVSTDTQYF.

The rearrangement joins TRBV16 to TRBJ2-4, with TRBD1 matching 7 bases. V shed 4 bases and J 1 base; nucleotides not matched to a gene: 4. Looked up from germline, CDR1 is KGHSY and CDR2 is FQNENV. The CDR3 is 15 amino acids. CDR3 sequence reads: CASSPKDRAKNIQYF. The DNA of the CDR3 is TGTGCCAGCAGCCCGAAGGACAGGGCCAAAAACATTCAGTACTTC.

This clone was counted a few times. The chain joins TRBV30 to TRBJ2-1; 11 bases are a match to TRBD2. CDR1 GTSNPN and CDR2 SVGIG come from the germline V gene (reference sequence). The CDR3 spans 14 residues. The ends lost 0 bases at V and 9 bases at J; junction bases unmatched: 4. CDR3: CAWSVRLAGLEQFF. CDR3 coding DNA: TGTGCCTGGAGTGTACGACTAGCGGGGCTTGAGCAGTTCTTC.

The CDR3: CACGGTIRRGTGELFF. DNA of the CDR3: TGTGCCTGCGGGGGAACCATAAGGCGCGGCACCGGGGAGCTGTTTTTT. V usage is TRBV30 and J usage is TRBJ2-2, with a tentative D call TRBD2 (6 bases). The germline CDR1 and CDR2 sequences are GTSNPN and SVGIG (reference sequence). CDR3 length: 16 amino acids. V gave up 6 bases and J gave up 4 bases, with 21 bases separating them.

This clone was seen a handful of times. V usage is TRBV2 and J usage is TRBJ2-1; TRBD1 aligns across 8 bases. This CDR3 is 19 amino acids long. Germline lookup yields CDR1 SNHLY and CDR2 FYNNEI. The V and J ends lost 3 bases and 0 bases, in that order; junction bases with no gene match: 13. This CDR3 is CASSDYDKGQGDSYNEQFF. In nucleotides, the CDR3 is TGTGCCAGCAGTGATTACGATAAAGGACAGGGAGACTCCTACAATGAGCAGTTCTTC.

The chain uses TRBV30 and TRBJ1-5; 7 nucleotides line up with TRBD1. CDR1 GTSNPN and CDR2 SVGIG come from the germline V gene (reference sequence). V shed 3 bases, J shed 11 bases, and the junction held 16 bases outside the gene matches. The CDR3 runs 15 residues. CDR3 sequence reads: CAWRPTGTDPTAQHF. The CDR3 DNA is TGTGCCTGGAGGCCGACAGGGACGGATCCCACAGCCCAGCATTTT.

The chain joins TRBV6-1 to TRBJ2-7; D is possibly TRBD2 (6 bases). The CDR3 sequence is 11 residues long. The germline V and J ends were trimmed by 6 bases and 7 bases, with 10 bases remaining between them. Germline CDR1 MNHNS, CDR2 SASEGT. The CDR3 DNA is TGTGCCAGCAGCCACGGGGGTGAGCAGTACGTC. Its translation: CASSHGGEQYV.

The chain links TRBV5-1 to TRBJ1-2; TRBD1 might be the D (5 bases). V was cut by 4 bases and J by 4 bases, with 17 bases left in between. The CDR3 is 15 residues long. Per the germline V gene, CDR1 is SGHRS and CDR2 is YFSETQ. CDR3 DNA sequence: TGCGCCAGCAGCCTGGACACCACTTTAGGCTATGGCTACACCTTC. Protein sequence: CASSLDTTLGYGYTF.

This clone was counted between two and nine times. The J gene is TRBJ1-2, the V gene TRBV5-6; 9 nucleotides agree with TRBD1. The CDR3 is made up of 16 amino acids. Per the germline V gene, CDR1 is SGHDT and CDR2 is YYEEEE. The junction had 19 bases not matched to a gene; V was cut back by 6 bases and J by 10 bases. CDR3 amino acids: CASTPGQGSWGRVYTF. For the CDR3, the DNA is TGTGCCAGCACCCCGGGACAGGGATCCTGGGGTAGAGTCTACACCTTC.

This clone was seen a few times. The chain combines TRBV5-4 with TRBJ2-7; D possibly corresponds to TRBD1 (5 bases). Germline assignment: CDR1 SGHNT and CDR2 YYREEE (reference sequence). The ends were cut back, 0 bases at V and 6 bases at J, with 7 bases in the middle. The CDR3 has 12 residues. The CDR3 sequence is CASSLVGLEQYF. Written as DNA, the CDR3 is TGTGCCAGCAGCTTGGTGGGGCTCGAGCAGTACTTC.

This clone was seen more than once but under ten times. CDR3 sequence reads: CASSVQDGENQPQHF. CDR3 nucleotide sequence: TGTGCCAGCAGCGTTCAGGACGGGGAGAATCAGCCCCAGCATTTT. The chain links TRBV9 to TRBJ1-5; no definite D call. CDR1 SGDLS and CDR2 YYNGEE come from the germline V gene. V gave up 2 bases and J gave up 4 bases, with 13 bases separating them. The CDR3 is 15 residues long. Full variable domain (missing parts from reference TRBV9 and TRBJ1-5): DSGVTQTPKHLITATGQRVTLRCSPRSGDLSVYWYQQSLDQGLQFLIQYYNGEERAKGNILERFSAQQFPDLHSELNLSSLELGDSALYFCASSVQDGENQPQHFGDGTRLSIL.

The chain links TRBV10-3 to TRBJ2-7, with D possibly TRBD1 on 5 matching bases. V lost 3 bases and J lost 4, with 10 bases in between. Germline loops: CDR1 ENHRY, CDR2 SYGVKD. CDR3 length: 13 residues. In DNA, the CDR3 is TGTGCCATCAGTGAAGGGGTTCAGTACGAGCAGTACTTC. It specifies CAISEGVQYEQYF.

This clone was observed a handful of times. The chain's CDR3 is CASSPAGGRNSPLHF. The CDR3 DNA is TGCGCCAGCAGCCCCGCCGGGGGGCGGAATTCACCCCTCCACTTT. This sequence joins TRBV5-1 and TRBJ1-6, with a possible D match to TRBD1 (6 bases). This CDR3 is built from 15 residues. With 4 bases removed from V and 7 bases from J, the gap between germline ends came to 15 bases. From germline, CDR1 is SGHRS and CDR2 YFSETQ.

This clone was seen more than once but under ten times. The chain recombines TRBV4-2 with TRBJ2-5; no definite D call. Germline assignment: CDR1 LGHNA and CDR2 YNFKEQ. Deletions cut 8 bases from V and 9 bases from J, with 25 bases between. There are 15 residues in the CDR3. CDR3 DNA sequence: TGTGCCAGCTCCCCCCGGGTAGGCGTGGAGAGGTCCCAGTACTTC. Translation gives CASSPRVGVERSQYF.

This clone was seen only a few times. This chain connects TRBV21-1 to TRBJ2-3. TRBV21-1 is a pseudogene locus. This CDR3 region has 17 residues. The CDR3 region has the DNA TGTGCCAGCAGCAAGGGCCGAGACTCCCCTCGCACAGATACGCAGTATTTT. Amino acid sequence: CASSKGRDSPRTDTQYF.

The chain links TRBV4-2 to TRBJ2-4; D might be TRBD1 or TRBD2, each matching 5 bases. The V gene lost 0 bases and the J gene lost 13 bases, with 16 bases spanning the gap. The CDR3 is made up of 14 amino acids. The germline CDR1 and CDR2 sequences are LGHNA and YNFKEQ. CDR3 protein: CASSQDRGRPAQYF. The DNA of the CDR3 is TGTGCCAGCAGCCAAGATCGGGGCAGGCCAGCACAGTACTTC.